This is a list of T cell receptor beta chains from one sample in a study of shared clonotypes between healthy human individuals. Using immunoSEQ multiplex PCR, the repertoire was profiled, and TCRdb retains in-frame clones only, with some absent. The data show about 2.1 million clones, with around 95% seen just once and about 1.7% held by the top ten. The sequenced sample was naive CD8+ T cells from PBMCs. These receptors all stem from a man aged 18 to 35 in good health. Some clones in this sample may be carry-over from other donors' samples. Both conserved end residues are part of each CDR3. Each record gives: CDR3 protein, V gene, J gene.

CDR3: CASSQDSPNQPQHF; V: TRBV6-5; J: TRBJ1-5
CDR3: CASSSESADRGTDTQYF; V: TRBV7-9; J: TRBJ2-3
CDR3: CASSYKNTEAFF; V: TRBV6-5; J: TRBJ1-1
CDR3: CASSPGDRGIDTIYF; V: TRBV4-3; J: TRBJ1-3
CDR3: CAWSRGGNEQFF; V: TRBV30; J: TRBJ2-1
CDR3: CASSLIQQGSNQPQHF; V: TRBV7-2; J: TRBJ1-5
CDR3: CASGVTGSYNEQFF; V: TRBV6-1; J: TRBJ2-1
CDR3: CASSFMDEQYF; V: TRBV5-1; J: TRBJ2-7
CDR3: CASSSILAGPTGQYF; V: TRBV11-2; J: TRBJ2-7
CDR3: CASSLSGPGLEYGFF; V: TRBV27; J: TRBJ2-1
CDR3: CATSPQSNSNQPQHF; V: TRBV15; J: TRBJ1-5
CDR3: CASSQLGTRTDTQYF; V: TRBV11-1; J: TRBJ2-3
CDR3: CASSLRVIGGYTF; V: TRBV28; J: TRBJ1-2
CDR3: CATMGREALINNEQFF; V: TRBV15; J: TRBJ2-1
CDR3: CATSDRGGFTEAFF; V: TRBV15; J: TRBJ1-1
CDR3: CASSFRGSDQPQHF; V: TRBV27; J: TRBJ1-5
CDR3: CASSSKTVKYDGYTF; V: TRBV5-6; J: TRBJ1-2
CDR3: CAWSPSMTGKNTEAFF; V: TRBV30; J: TRBJ1-1
CDR3: CASSVSGASGTKNDEQYF; V: TRBV9; J: TRBJ2-7
CDR3: CASSVDSLNTEAFF; V: TRBV9; J: TRBJ1-1
CDR3: CASGVGSGANVLTF; V: TRBV25-1; J: TRBJ2-6
CDR3: CASRPGQGALGYTF; V: TRBV7-3; J: TRBJ1-2
CDR3: CASSPERLRGQLFQPQHF; V: TRBV18; J: TRBJ1-5
CDR3: CASSIVMGPKHSNNEQFF; V: TRBV19; J: TRBJ2-1
CDR3: CASSLHRDYEQYF; V: TRBV11-2; J: TRBJ2-7
CDR3: CASSLGQGVEYF; V: TRBV7-9; J: TRBJ2-5
CDR3: CASSWGRGRGTEAFF; V: TRBV6-5; J: TRBJ1-1
CDR3: CASSILRDEQFF; V: TRBV19; J: TRBJ2-1
CDR3: CASSHARGSTDTQYF; V: TRBV11-2; J: TRBJ2-3
CDR3: CASSPPDQGRADTQYF; V: TRBV18; J: TRBJ2-3
CDR3: CASSLSGGSNQPQHF; V: TRBV28; J: TRBJ1-5
CDR3: CASSSRDRDIYEQYF; V: TRBV5-5; J: TRBJ2-7
CDR3: CASQATNEKLFF; V: TRBV11-2; J: TRBJ1-4
CDR3: CASRKSVATNEKLFF; V: TRBV27; J: TRBJ1-4
CDR3: CASSEGTSPSGEQYF; V: TRBV28; J: TRBJ2-7
CDR3: CASSSRTGSHTEAFF; V: TRBV4-3; J: TRBJ1-1